This TCR beta chain was identified in a study of shared T cell receptors in the human thymus. This CDR3 region has 15 residues. CDR1 and CDR2 (germline): SNHLY, FYNNEI. Trimming stripped 6 bases from V and 6 bases from J, with 17 bases between. The table came from immunoSEQ multiplex PCR; TCRdb's copy has only in-frame clones and leaves some out. Among about 660,000 clones listed, roughly 90% were seen once. This clone was counted a single time. These same records also appear under a second study, on human thymus T cells. That source notes: The thymus was resected at corrective cardiac surgery. Use of V and J genes seemed skewed within the thymic and blood repertoires. Related studies noted strongly shared thymic repertoires across unrelated people.

The receptor was derived from a boy under three years old with a congenital heart defect. J is TRBJ2-2 and V is TRBV2; possibly TRBD2 for D (6 bases). Sequencing input: thymocytes. CDR3 bases: TGTGCCAGCAGGGGGCGGCGGGAAGGGGCCGGGGAGCTGTTTTTT. Its protein product is CASRGRREGAGELFF.